This T cell receptor beta chain was recorded in a study of T-cell memory formation after mild COVID-19. About the research overall: TCR clusters largely stayed donor specific.

CDR3 size: 15 residues. Germline CDR1 and CDR2: DFQATT and SNEGSKA (reference sequence). The V end lost 3 bases, the J end lost 3 bases, and 15 bases lay between the germline ends. TCRdb re-analysed the 5' RACE reads in MiXCR, keeping a single row per CDR3 protein. The sample has approximately 560,000 distinct CDR3 sequences, approximately 15% seen once. Broader study findings: There were some responding clones in pre-infection memory, which suggested that cross-reactive memory had joined. Later expanders leaned CD4+, whereas clones that contracted between day 15 and 85 were balanced CD4/CD8.

This clonotype appeared a few times. The antigen is unknown. The clonotype originates from an adult woman who had mild COVID-19 (a few samples of this study predate the infection). Cell type and time point are not known. The gene calls are TRBV20-1 and TRBJ2-1, with D possibly matching TRBD2 (5 bases). Sequences were obtained from PBMCs or a T cell subset sorted from them (not recorded which). CDR3 sequence reads: CSASGLVFGYNEQFF. The CDR3 bases are TGCAGTGCTAGCGGACTGGTCTTCGGCTACAATGAGCAGTTCTTC.